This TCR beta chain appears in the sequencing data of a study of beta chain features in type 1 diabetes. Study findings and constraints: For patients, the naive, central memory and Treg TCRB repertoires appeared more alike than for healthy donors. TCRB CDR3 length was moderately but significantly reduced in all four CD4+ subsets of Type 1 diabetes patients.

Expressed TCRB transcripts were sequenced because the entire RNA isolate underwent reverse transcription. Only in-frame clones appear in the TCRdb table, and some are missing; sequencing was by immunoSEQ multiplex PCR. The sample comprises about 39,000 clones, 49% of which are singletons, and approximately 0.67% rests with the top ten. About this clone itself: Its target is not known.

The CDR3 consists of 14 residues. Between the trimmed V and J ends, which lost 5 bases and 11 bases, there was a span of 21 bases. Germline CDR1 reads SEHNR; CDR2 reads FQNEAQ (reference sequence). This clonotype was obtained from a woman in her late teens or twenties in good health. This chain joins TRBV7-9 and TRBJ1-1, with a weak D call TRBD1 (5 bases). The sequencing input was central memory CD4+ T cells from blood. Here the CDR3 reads CASSPEGIAREAFF. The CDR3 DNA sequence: TGTGCCAGCAGCCCGGAGGGGATAGCTAGAGAGGCTTTCTTT. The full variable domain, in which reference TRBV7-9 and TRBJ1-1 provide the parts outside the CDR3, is DTGVSQNPRHKITKRGQNVTFRCDPISEHNRLYWYRQTLGQGPEFLTYFQNEAQLEKSRLLSDRFSAERPKGSFSTLEIQRTEQGDSAMYLCASSPEGIAREAFFGQGTRLTVV.